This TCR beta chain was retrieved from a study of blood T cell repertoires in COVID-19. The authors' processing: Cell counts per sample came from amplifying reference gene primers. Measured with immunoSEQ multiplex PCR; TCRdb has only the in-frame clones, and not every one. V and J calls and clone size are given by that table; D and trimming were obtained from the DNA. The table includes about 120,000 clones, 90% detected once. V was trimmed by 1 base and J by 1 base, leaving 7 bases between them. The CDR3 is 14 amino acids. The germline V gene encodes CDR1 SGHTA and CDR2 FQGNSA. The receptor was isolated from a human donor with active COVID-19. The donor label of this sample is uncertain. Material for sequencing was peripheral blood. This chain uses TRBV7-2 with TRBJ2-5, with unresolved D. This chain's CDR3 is CASSLVGFQETQYF. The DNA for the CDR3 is TGTGCCAGCAGCTTAGTTGGCTTCCAAGAGACCCAGTACTTC.